The 5 T cell receptor beta chains listed next were all sequenced from one sample in a study of blood T cell repertoires in COVID-19. Profiling relied on immunoSEQ multiplex PCR, and the TCRdb table lists in-frame clones only, not all of them. The sample carries about 200,000 clones, approximately 90% recorded once. The sequenced sample consisted of PBMCs or T cells enriched from blood (not recorded which). Receptors were obtained from a woman aged 25 to 45 who had recovered from COVID-19.

The CDR3 sequence is CASSPSRQATNTEAFF. The CDR3 DNA reads as TGTGCCAGTAGTCCAAGCCGACAGGCTACGAACACTGAAGCTTTCTTT. V gene TRBV19 combines with J gene TRBJ1-1; TRBD1 might be the D (6 bases). Trimming left V 5 bases short and J 1 base short, with 17 bases between. In germline, CDR1 is LNHDA, CDR2 SQIVND (reference sequence). The CDR3 length is 16 residues.

This clone is a singleton in its sample. The chain has TRBV11-3 and TRBJ2-1; maybe TRBD2 (6 bases). CDR3 size: 16 residues. Between the trimmed V and J ends, which lost 5 bases and 2 bases, there was a span of 16 bases. Looked up from germline, CDR1 is SGHNT and CDR2 is YENEEA. The CDR3 reads CASSQGGGNTYNEQFF. CDR3 in DNA: TGTGCCAGCAGCCAGGGCGGCGGGAATACCTACAATGAGCAGTTCTTC.

The DNA for the CDR3 is TGTGCCAGTACCAGATCCGTCGGGACAGGGACAGTAACCTATGGCTACACCTTC. This translates into CASTRSVGTGTVTYGYTF. The chain links TRBV19 to TRBJ1-2; 9 bases match TRBD1. After removal of 7 bases from V and 4 bases from J, the junction contained 19 bases not matched to a gene. CDR1 and CDR2 (germline): LNHDA, SQIVND (reference sequence). This CDR3 is 18 amino acids long. Based on the CDR3 plus reference TRBV19 and TRBJ1-2, the full variable domain is DGGITQSPKYLFRKEGQNVTLSCEQNLNHDAMYWYRQDPGQGLRLIYYSQIVNDFQKGDIAEGYSVSREKKESFPLTVTSAQKNPTAFYLCASTRSVGTGTVTYGYTFGSGTRLTVV.

The DNA for the CDR3 is TGTGCCTGGAGTCCGGGGACTCTTAATACGCAGTATTTT. It specifies CAWSPGTLNTQYF. The V gene is TRBV30, the J gene TRBJ2-3; the D gene is possibly TRBD2 (6 bases). CDR1 and CDR2 (germline): GTSNPN, SVGIG (reference sequence). Trimming removed 2 bases from V and 7 bases from J, with 13 bases in between. This CDR3 is built from 13 residues.

The chain combines TRBV9 with TRBJ2-7; 8 positions match TRBD1. The CDR3 consists of 13 residues. Germline trimming cut 6 bases from V and 5 bases from J; bases unmatched to any gene: 7. CDR1 SGDLS and CDR2 YYNGEE come from the germline V gene. In DNA, the CDR3 is TGTGCCAGCACCAGGGGGCCGGGTGACGAGCAGTACTTC. This codes for CASTRGPGDEQYF.